These T cell receptor beta chains were read from a single sample in a study of T cell changes during pregnancy in multiple sclerosis. Produced via immunoSEQ multiplex PCR; TCRdb's table is partial and in-frame only. Of around 59,000 clones in the sample, approximately 90% were seen once. The sequences come from CD4+ T cells from peripheral blood mononuclear cells, collected in the first trimester of pregnancy. These receptors originate from a female donor with multiple sclerosis, enrolled in a pregnancy study. Each CDR3 is given with its conserved first and last residue. A D gene is named only where the DNA matches it firmly. Clone size is shown for a subset of rows, as once, few, many or a class of expanded clone.

clone size | CDR3 length | D gene | J gene | V gene | CDR3 protein | CDR3 DNA
NA | 15 | NA | TRBJ1-2 | TRBV5-1 | CASSSPGQGVYGYTF | TGCGCCAGCAGCTCACCCGGACAAGGGGTCTATGGCTACACCTTC
NA | 14 | TRBD2 | TRBJ2-4 | TRBV6-5 | CASSYSSGGVDQYF | TGTGCCAGCAGTTACTCTAGCGGGGGGGTCGACCAGTACTTC
NA | 12 | NA | TRBJ2-5 | TRBV7-2 | CASSFRGETQYF | TGTGCCAGCAGCTTCAGGGGAGAGACCCAGTACTTC
NA | 13 | NA | TRBJ1-2 | TRBV7-3 | CASSDRTVGGYTF | TGTGCCAGCAGCGATCGGACAGTTGGGGGCTACACCTTC
few | 18 | TRBD1 | TRBJ1-3 | TRBV7-6 | CASSRGQGRASAGNTIYF | TGTGCCAGCAGCCGCGGACAGGGAAGGGCTAGTGCTGGAAACACCATATATTTT
NA | 15 | TRBD1 | TRBJ1-6 | TRBV7-6 | CASSLRDRNNSPLHF | TGTGCCAGCAGCTTAAGGGACAGAAATAATTCACCCCTCCACTTT
NA | 16 | NA | TRBJ1-3 | TRBV7-8 | CASSSLQGPTGNTIYF | TGTGCCAGCAGCTCGTTACAGGGACCTACTGGAAACACCATATATTTT
NA | 16 | TRBD1 | TRBJ1-4 | TRBV5-5 | CASSLYSGQRNEKLFF | TGTGCCAGCAGCTTGTACTCGGGACAGCGTAATGAAAAACTGTTTTTT
NA | 13 | NA | TRBJ1-2 | TRBV7-9 | CASSIREGDGYTF | TGTGCCAGCAGCATACGCGAGGGGGATGGCTACACCTTC
NA | 11 | TRBD2 | TRBJ2-5 | TRBV30 | CAWSGGGTQYF | TGTGCCTGGAGCGGGGGGGGGACCCAGTACTTC
NA | 15 | TRBD1 | TRBJ1-4 | TRBV9 | CASSPTGQGNEKLFF | TGTGCCAGCAGCCCCACGGGACAGGGTAATGAAAAACTGTTTTTT
NA | 13 | NA | TRBJ2-5 | TRBV6-6 | CASSQDFGEAQYF | TGTGCCAGCAGTCAAGATTTCGGAGAGGCCCAGTACTTC
NA | 16 | NA | TRBJ1-1 | TRBV7-9 | CASSLLGAGGNTEAFF | TGTGCCAGCAGCTTATTGGGGGCTGGAGGGAACACTGAAGCTTTCTTT
NA | 13 | NA | TRBJ2-1 | TRBV29-1 | CSVGLSSYNEQFF | TGCAGCGTTGGATTGAGCTCCTACAATGAGCAGTTCTTC
NA | 16 | TRBD2 | TRBJ2-5 | TRBV6-1 | CASSEWSGGAGETQYF | TGTGCCAGCAGTGAATGGAGCGGGGGGGCCGGGGAGACCCAGTACTTC
NA | 15 | TRBD2 | TRBJ2-5 | TRBV7-2 | CASSLSSAGGETQYF | TGTGCCAGCAGCTTATCCAGCGCGGGGGGGGAGACCCAGTACTTC
once | 17 | TRBD2 | TRBJ2-2 | TRBV4-2 | CASSQERQRGTTGELFF | TGTGCCAGCAGCCAAGAACGCCAGCGGGGGACCACCGGGGAGCTGTTTTTT
once | 15 | NA | TRBJ1-5 | TRBV9 | CASSVAGGAGQPQHF | TGTGCCAGCAGCGTAGCTGGGGGGGCGGGTCAGCCCCAGCATTTT
few | 15 | NA | TRBJ1-1 | TRBV5-4 | CASSAPQVLDTEAFF | TGTGCCAGCAGCGCACCTCAGGTTTTGGACACTGAAGCTTTCTTT
NA | 15 | NA | TRBJ2-7 | TRBV5-4 | CASSSGGWRSYEQYF | TGTGCCAGCAGCTCCGGAGGTTGGCGGAGCTACGAGCAGTACTTC
NA | 15 | NA | TRBJ1-1 | TRBV18 | CASSGPGHPNTEAFF | TGTGCCAGCTCAGGACCGGGACACCCGAACACTGAAGCTTTCTTT
NA | 13 | NA | TRBJ1-1 | TRBV11-3 | CASSLQENTEAFF | TGTGCCAGCAGCTTGCAGGAGAACACTGAAGCTTTCTTT
NA | 19 | TRBD2 | TRBJ2-6 | TRBV27 | CASSPLWGGTASGANVLTF | TGTGCCAGCAGCCCATTATGGGGGGGAACCGCCTCTGGGGCCAACGTCCTGACTTTC
NA | 14 | NA | TRBJ2-1 | TRBV5-1 | CASSFGPRDNEQFF | TGCGCCAGCAGCTTTGGACCCAGGGACAATGAGCAGTTCTTC
NA | 17 | NA | TRBJ1-5 | TRBV6-1 | CASSDLLPFYSNQPQHF | TGTGCCAGCAGTGACCTCCTCCCCTTTTATAGCAATCAGCCCCAGCATTTT